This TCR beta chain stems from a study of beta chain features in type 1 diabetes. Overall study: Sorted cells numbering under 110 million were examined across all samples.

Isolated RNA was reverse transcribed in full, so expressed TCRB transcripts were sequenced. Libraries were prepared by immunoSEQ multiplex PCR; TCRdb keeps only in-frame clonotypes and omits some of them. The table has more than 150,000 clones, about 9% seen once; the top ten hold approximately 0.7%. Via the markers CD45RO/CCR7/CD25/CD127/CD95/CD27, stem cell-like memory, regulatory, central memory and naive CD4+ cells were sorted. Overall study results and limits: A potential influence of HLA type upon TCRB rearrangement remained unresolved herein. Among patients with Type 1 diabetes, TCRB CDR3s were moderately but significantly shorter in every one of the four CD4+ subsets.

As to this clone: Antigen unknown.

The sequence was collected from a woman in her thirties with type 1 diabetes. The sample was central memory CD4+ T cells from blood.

CDR3 nucleotides: TGTGCCAGCAGCCCCCGGGGGGGCGTTTCGTACGAGCAGTACTTC. This gives the protein CASSPRGGVSYEQYF. This sequence joins TRBV7-9 and TRBJ2-7; 8 nucleotides align to TRBD2. The germline gives CDR1 SEHNR, CDR2 FQNEAQ (reference sequence). This CDR3 comprises 15 residues. With 5 bases clipped from V and 4 bases from J, the junction kept 10 bases outside the gene matches. The full variable domain, rest sourced from reference TRBV7-9 and TRBJ2-7, is DTGVSQNPRHKITKRGQNVTFRCDPISEHNRLYWYRQTLGQGPEFLTYFQNEAQLEKSRLLSDRFSAERPKGSFSTLEIQRTEQGDSAMYLCASSPRGGVSYEQYFGPGTRLTVT.